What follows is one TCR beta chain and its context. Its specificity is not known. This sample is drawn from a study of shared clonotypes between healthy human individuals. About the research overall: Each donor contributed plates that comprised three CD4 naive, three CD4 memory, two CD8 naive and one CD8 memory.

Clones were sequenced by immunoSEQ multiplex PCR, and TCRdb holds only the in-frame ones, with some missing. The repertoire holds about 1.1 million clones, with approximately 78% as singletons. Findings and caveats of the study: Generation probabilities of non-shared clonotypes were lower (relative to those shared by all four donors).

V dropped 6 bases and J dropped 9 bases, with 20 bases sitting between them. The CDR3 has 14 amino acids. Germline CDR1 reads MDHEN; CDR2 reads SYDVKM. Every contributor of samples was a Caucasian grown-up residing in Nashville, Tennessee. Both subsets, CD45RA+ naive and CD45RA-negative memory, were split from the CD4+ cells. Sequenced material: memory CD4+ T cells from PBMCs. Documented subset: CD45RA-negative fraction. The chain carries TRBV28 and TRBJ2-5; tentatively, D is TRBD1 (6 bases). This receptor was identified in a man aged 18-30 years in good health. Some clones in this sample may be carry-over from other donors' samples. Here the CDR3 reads CASSRFQGGFAQYF. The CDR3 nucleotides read TGTGCCAGCAGCCGATTTCAAGGGGGATTCGCCCAGTACTTC.